The TCR beta chain described here comes from a study of T cell repertoires in aging, cancer and after chemotherapy. In the study overall: Healthy donor repertoires were recorded over several months to years and showed clear clonal overlap. Findings of the study overall: Median generation probability rose over the chemotherapy interval in each cancer cohort, suggesting rebound thymic output. In healthy donors, age-related TCR diversity loss mainly reflected lost richness. Immunological memory after chemotherapy cannot be judged from the repertoire data.

Concerning this clonotype itself: Its specificity is not known.

Amplification of TCR beta used genomic DNA extracted from peripheral blood. TRB rearrangements spanning V, D and J were amplified using mixed TRB-A/B primers. TCRdb redid the calling of the multiplex PCR reads with MiXCR, one entry per CDR3 protein. The repertoire has about 12,000 distinct CDR3 sequences, about 28% of them found once; the top ten carry 10%. The germline V and J ends were trimmed by 7 bases and 1 base, with 13 bases remaining between them. The CDR3 has 14 amino acids. What was sequenced was blood. The rearrangement joins TRBV12-3 or TRBV12-4 to TRBJ1-1; a possible D gene is TRBD1 (5 bases). This TCR came from a human donor in good health. The donor label of this sample is uncertain. The chain's CDR3 is CASTPLDKNTEAFF. CDR3 coding DNA: TGTGCCAGCACCCCGTTGGACAAGAACACTGAAGCTTTCTTT.